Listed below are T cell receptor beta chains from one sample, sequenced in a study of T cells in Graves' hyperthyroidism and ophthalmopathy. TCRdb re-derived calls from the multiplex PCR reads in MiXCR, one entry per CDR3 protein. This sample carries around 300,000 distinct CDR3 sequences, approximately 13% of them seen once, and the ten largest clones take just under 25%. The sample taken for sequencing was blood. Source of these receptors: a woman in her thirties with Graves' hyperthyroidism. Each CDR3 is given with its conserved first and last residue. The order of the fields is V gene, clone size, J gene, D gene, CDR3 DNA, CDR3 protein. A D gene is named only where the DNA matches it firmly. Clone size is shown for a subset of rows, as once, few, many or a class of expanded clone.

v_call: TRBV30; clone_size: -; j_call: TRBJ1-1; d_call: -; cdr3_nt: TGTGCCTGGAGGGGCCGGGGTGAAGCTTTCTTT; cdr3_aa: CAWRGRGEAFF
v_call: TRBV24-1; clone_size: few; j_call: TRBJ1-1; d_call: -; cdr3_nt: TGTGCCACCAGTCGGGGGACAGAAGCTTTCTTT; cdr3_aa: CATSRGTEAFF
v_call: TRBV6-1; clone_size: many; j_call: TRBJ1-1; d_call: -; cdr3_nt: TGTGCCAGCAACGTCGGGGGTTTAATGAACACTGAAGCTTTCTTT; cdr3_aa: CASNVGGLMNTEAFF
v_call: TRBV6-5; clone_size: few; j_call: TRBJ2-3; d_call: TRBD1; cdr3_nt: TGTGCCAGCAGTTACCTACCTCCGGGACAGGGGACCACAGATACGCAGTATTTT; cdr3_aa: CASSYLPPGQGTTDTQYF
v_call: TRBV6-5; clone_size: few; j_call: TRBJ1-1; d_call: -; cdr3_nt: TGTGCCAGCAGTTACTCCCTGAGGGGAACTGAAGCTTTCTTT; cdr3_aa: CASSYSLRGTEAFF
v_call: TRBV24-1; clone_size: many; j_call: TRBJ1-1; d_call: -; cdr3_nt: TGTGCCACCAGGCCAGGTTGGGAGGACACTGAAGCTTTCTTT; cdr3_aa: CATRPGWEDTEAFF
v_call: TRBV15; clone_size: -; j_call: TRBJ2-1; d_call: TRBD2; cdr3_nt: TGTGCCACCAGCAGAACTAGCGGGAGAAATGAGCAGTTCTTC; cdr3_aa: CATSRTSGRNEQFF
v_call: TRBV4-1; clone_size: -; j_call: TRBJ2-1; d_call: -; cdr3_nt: TGCGCCAGCAGCCAAATGACTGTTAACGATGAGCAGTTCTTC; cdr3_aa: CASSQMTVNDEQFF
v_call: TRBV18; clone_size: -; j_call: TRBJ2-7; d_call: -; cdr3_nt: TGTGCCAGCTCAAGACGCTCCTACGAGCAGTACTTC; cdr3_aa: CASSRRSYEQYF
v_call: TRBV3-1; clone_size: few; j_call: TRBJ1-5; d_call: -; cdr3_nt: TGTGCCAGCAGCCAAGTAGCGGCGGCTCAGCCCCAGCATTTT; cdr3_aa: CASSQVAAAQPQHF
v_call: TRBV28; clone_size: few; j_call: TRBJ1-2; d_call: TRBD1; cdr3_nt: TGTGCCAGCAGAAGGACCGGGACAGGGTGGAACTATGGCTACACCTTC; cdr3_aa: CASRRTGTGWNYGYTF
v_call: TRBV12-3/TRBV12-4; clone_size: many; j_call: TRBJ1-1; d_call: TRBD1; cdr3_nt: TGTGCCAGCAGTTTAGAAGGGACAGGGGGCCGGGTAGCTTTCTTT; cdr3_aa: CASSLEGTGGRVAFF
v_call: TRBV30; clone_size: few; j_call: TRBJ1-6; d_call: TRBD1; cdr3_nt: TGTGCCTTCGACCGGGACAGGGATTCACCCCTCCACTTT; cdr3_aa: CAFDRDRDSPLHF
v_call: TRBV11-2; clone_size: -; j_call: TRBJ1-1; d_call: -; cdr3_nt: TGTGCCAGCAGCCCGAACTTGAACACTGAAGCTTTCTTT; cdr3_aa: CASSPNLNTEAFF
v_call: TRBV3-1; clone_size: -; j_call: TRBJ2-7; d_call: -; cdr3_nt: TGTGCCAGCAGCCGGGGGCGTGGGGTAGGGTCCTACGAGCAGTACTTC; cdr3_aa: CASSRGRGVGSYEQYF
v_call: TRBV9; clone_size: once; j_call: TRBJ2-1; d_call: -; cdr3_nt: TGTGCCAGCAGCGTAGCGCAGGGGTGGGATGAGCAGTTCTTC; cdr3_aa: CASSVAQGWDEQFF
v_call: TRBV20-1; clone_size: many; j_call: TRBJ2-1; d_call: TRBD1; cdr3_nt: TGCAGTGCTCGTAGGACCGGACAGGGGGTAGGGAATGAGCAGTTCTTC; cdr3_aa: CSARRTGQGVGNEQFF
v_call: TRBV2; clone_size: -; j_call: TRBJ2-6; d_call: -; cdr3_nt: TGTGCCAGCAGTGAAGCTCTCTCTGGGGCCAACGTCCTGACTTTC; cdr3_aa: CASSEALSGANVLTF
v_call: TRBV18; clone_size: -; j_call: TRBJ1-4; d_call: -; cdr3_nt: TGTGCCAGCTCACGCAATCGGAATGAAGAACTGTTTTTT; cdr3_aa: CASSRNRNEELFF
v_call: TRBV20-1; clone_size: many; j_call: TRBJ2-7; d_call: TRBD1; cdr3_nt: TGCAGTGCTAGATCACCACTAGGGACAGGGGAGCAGTACTTC; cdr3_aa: CSARSPLGTGEQYF
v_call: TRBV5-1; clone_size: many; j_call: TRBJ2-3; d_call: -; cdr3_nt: TGCGCCAGCAGCTTGGGCAGTGTCACAGATACGCAGTATTTT; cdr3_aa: CASSLGSVTDTQYF
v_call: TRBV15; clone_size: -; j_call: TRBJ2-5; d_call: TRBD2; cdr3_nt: TGTGCCACCAGCTTTTCCGAAGCGGGAGCTGGAAAGACCCAGTACTTC; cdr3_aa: CATSFSEAGAGKTQYF
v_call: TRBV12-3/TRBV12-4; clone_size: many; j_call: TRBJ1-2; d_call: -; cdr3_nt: TGTGCCAGCAGTAGGACGGGCTATGGCTACACCTTC; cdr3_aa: CASSRTGYGYTF
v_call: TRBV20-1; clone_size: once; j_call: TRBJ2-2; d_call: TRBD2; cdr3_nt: TGCAGTGCTCGACCTACTAGCGGGAGGTGGAACACCGGGGAGCTGTTTTTT; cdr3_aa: CSARPTSGRWNTGELFF